What follows are 12 T cell receptor beta chains derived from one specimen sequenced in a study of graft-versus-host responses after intestinal transplantation. Repertoires were generated with immunoSEQ multiplex PCR, while TCRdb's copy carries only in-frame clones and drops some. The sample yields over 120,000 clones, nearly 95% seen once. Their recognized antigens are unknown. The sample here was unstimulated CD4+ T cells sorted from spleen or lymph node cells, taken before intestinal transplant. These receptors were taken from a human donor who received an intestinal transplant.

V gene TRBV7-2 combines with J gene TRBJ2-7, with D possibly matching TRBD1 (5 bases). With 1 base removed from V and 2 bases from J, the gap between germline ends came to 9 bases. The CDR3 is made up of 14 amino acids. Germline V lookup: CDR1 SGHTA, CDR2 FQGNSA. This chain's CDR3 is CASSLVRGPYEQYF. In nucleotides, the CDR3 is TGTGCCAGCAGCTTAGTAAGGGGTCCCTACGAGCAGTACTTC.

The V and J genes are TRBV28 and TRBJ2-2; the match to TRBD1 covers 11 bases. Germline assignment: CDR1 MDHEN and CDR2 SYDVKM. The CDR3 spans 16 residues. The ends lost 5 bases at V and 5 bases at J; junction bases unmatched: 7. The CDR3 nucleotides are TGTGCCAGCAGTCCAGCCCGGGACAGGGGGACCGGGGAGCTGTTTTTT. Protein: CASSPARDRGTGELFF. The complete variable domain, with remaining parts taken from reference TRBV28 and TRBJ2-2, reads DVKVTQSSRYLVKRTGEKVFLECVQDMDHENMFWYRQDPGLGLRLIYFSYDVKMKEKGDIPEGYSVSREKKERFSLILESASTNQTSMYLCASSPARDRGTGELFFGEGSRLTVL.

The chain couples TRBV15 to TRBJ2-7; TRBD2 agrees at 8 bases. The V and J ends lost 0 bases and 2 bases, in that order; junction bases with no gene match: 15. The germline gives CDR1 LNHNV, CDR2 YYDKDF (reference sequence). CDR3 size: 19 residues. CDR3 protein: CATSRDSSGREDITYEQYF. The CDR3 DNA sequence: TGTGCCACCAGCAGAGATTCCTCCGGGCGGGAGGATATCACCTACGAGCAGTACTTC.

V is TRBV28 and J is TRBJ1-1; tentative D call: TRBD1 (5 bases). The V end lost 2 bases, the J end lost 6 bases, and 13 bases lay between the germline ends. The CDR3 spans 14 residues. Germline CDR1 MDHEN, CDR2 SYDVKM. CDR3 nucleotides: TGTGCCAGCAGTTTAACAGGACGGGCCTCTGAAGCTTTCTTT. Translated, it gives CASSLTGRASEAFF.

The rearrangement uses TRBV30 and TRBJ1-1, with D uncertain. CDR3 length: 13 residues. CDR1 and CDR2 (germline): GTSNPN, SVGIG (reference sequence). V was trimmed by 0 bases and J by 3 bases, leaving 8 bases between them. DNA for the CDR3: TGTGCCTGGAGTGTACAGAGATACACTGAAGCTTTCTTT. Residues: CAWSVQRYTEAFF. Using reference TRBV30 and TRBJ1-1 for the parts outside the CDR3, the full variable domain is SQTIHQWPATLVQPVGSPLSLECTVEGTSNPNLYWYRQAAGRGLQLLFYSVGIGQISSEVPQNLSASRPQDRQFILSSKKLLLSDSGFYLCAWSVQRYTEAFFGQGTRLTVV.

This clone was counted a single time. The V call is TRBV18, the J call TRBJ2-5, with D uncertain. CDR3 length: 13 amino acids. V gave up 5 bases and J gave up 1 base, with 8 bases separating them. The V gene's germline CDR1 is KGHSH and CDR2 LQKENI. CDR3 sequence reads: CASSVPGQETQYF. The CDR3 DNA reads TGTGCCAGCTCAGTGCCGGGCCAAGAGACCCAGTACTTC.

The chain uses TRBV19 and TRBJ2-2, with 14 positions matching TRBD2. Germline V gene sequence: CDR1 LNHDA, CDR2 SQIVND (reference sequence). The CDR3 length is 16 residues. The trim removed 6 bases at V and 5 bases at J, leaving 5 bases unmatched. The CDR3 DNA follows: TGTGCCAGTAGGCGGGGACTAGCGGGAGTTACCGGGGAGCTGTTTTTT. Translated, it gives CASRRGLAGVTGELFF. The full variable domain, completed using reference TRBV19 and TRBJ2-2, is DGGITQSPKYLFRKEGQNVTLSCEQNLNHDAMYWYRQDPGQGLRLIYYSQIVNDFQKGDIAEGYSVSREKKESFPLTVTSAQKNPTAFYLCASRRGLAGVTGELFFGEGSRLTVL.

The chain employs TRBV18 and TRBJ2-7, with 13 nucleotides matching TRBD2. V dropped 5 bases and J dropped 7; count of bases not matched to a gene: 8. Germline values: CDR1 KGHSH, CDR2 LQKENI. The CDR3 sequence is 15 residues long. The CDR3 loop reads CASSSTSGRMGEQYF. The CDR3 bases are TGTGCCAGCTCATCGACTAGCGGGAGGATGGGGGAGCAGTACTTC.

This chain connects TRBV19 to TRBJ1-5; TRBD1 agrees at 10 bases. The J segment lost 3 bases and the V segment lost 5 bases, leaving 4 bases of the junction unmatched. The CDR3 runs to 15 residues. Germline CDR1 reads LNHDA; CDR2 reads SQIVND (reference sequence). The CDR3 DNA sequence: TGTGCCAGTAGTCCGGGACAGGGGAACAATCAGCCCCAGCATTTT. The encoded protein is CASSPGQGNNQPQHF.

The rearrangement uses TRBV5-1 and TRBJ1-1, with 7 nucleotides matching TRBD1. Per germline, CDR1 SGHRS and CDR2 YFSETQ. The CDR3 sequence is 15 residues long. V lost 0 bases to trimming and J lost 1 base; unmatched junction nucleotides: 3. CDR3 amino acids: CASSLGDRGNTEAFF. For the CDR3, the DNA is TGCGCCAGCAGCTTGGGGGACAGAGGGAACACTGAAGCTTTCTTT.

This chain uses TRBV5-6 with TRBJ2-5, with D possibly being TRBD2 (6 bases). The germline V and J ends were trimmed by 0 bases and 4 bases, with 10 bases remaining between them. CDR3 length equals 14 residues. The germline CDR1 and CDR2 sequences are SGHDT and YYEEEE. For the CDR3, the DNA is TGTGCCAGCAGCTTGGTGGGAGGAAGAGAGACCCAGTACTTC. It specifies CASSLVGGRETQYF.

The chain employs TRBV4-1 and TRBJ1-5, with 7 bases lining up with TRBD1. The CDR3 runs 17 residues. Germline V gene data show CDR1 as MGHRA and CDR2 as YSYEKL. V lost 0 bases to trimming and J lost 0 bases; unmatched junction nucleotides: 5. The CDR3, as DNA: TGCGCCAGCAGCCAAGACGCGGACAGGCTTAGCAATCAGCCCCAGCATTTT. It is translated as CASSQDADRLSNQPQHF.